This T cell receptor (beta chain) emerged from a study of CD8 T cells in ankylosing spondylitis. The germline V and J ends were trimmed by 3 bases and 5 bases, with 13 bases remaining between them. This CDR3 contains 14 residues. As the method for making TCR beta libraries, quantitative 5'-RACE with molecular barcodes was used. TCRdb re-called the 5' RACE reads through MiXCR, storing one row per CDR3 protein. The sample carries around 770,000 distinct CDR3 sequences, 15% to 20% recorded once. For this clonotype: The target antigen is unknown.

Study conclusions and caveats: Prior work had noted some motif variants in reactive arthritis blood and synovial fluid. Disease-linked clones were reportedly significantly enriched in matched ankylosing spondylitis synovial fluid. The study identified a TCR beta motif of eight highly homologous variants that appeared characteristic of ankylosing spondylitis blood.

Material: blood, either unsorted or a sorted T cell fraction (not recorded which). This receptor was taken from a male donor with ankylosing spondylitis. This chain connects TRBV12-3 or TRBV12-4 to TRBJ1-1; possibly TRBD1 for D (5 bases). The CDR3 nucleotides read TGTGCCAGCAGTTTGGCAGGGCGGCGAACTGAAGCTTTCTTT. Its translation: CASSLAGRRTEAFF.